Listed here is a single T cell receptor beta chain. What it recognizes is unknown. TCRB transcripts that were expressed got sequenced, as all of the isolated RNA had been reverse transcribed. Using immunoSEQ multiplex PCR, the repertoire was profiled, and TCRdb retains in-frame clones only, with some absent. The sample includes about 200,000 clones, roughly 10% of them seen just once. This entry is derived from a study of beta chain features in type 1 diabetes. The CDR3 loop spans 14 amino acids. With 3 bases clipped from V and 2 bases from J, the junction kept 4 bases outside the gene matches. Germline V CDR1 and CDR2: SGHNT, YYREEE (reference sequence). Notes on the study in general: Type 1 diabetes patients had VDJ junctions that carried fewer insertions and more deletions. For cells with high TCR expression, cDNA sequencing could yield over-representation.

The sequenced material came from central memory CD4+ T cells from blood. This receptor was identified in a man aged 18 to 29 in good health. This sequence joins TRBV5-4 and TRBJ2-5, with 7 bases aligning to TRBD1. This CDR3 reads CASSSGQLQETQYF. The CDR3 DNA is TGTGCCAGCAGCTCGGGACAGTTACAAGAGACCCAGTACTTC. Together with reference TRBV5-4 and TRBJ2-5, the CDR3 gives the full variable domain: ETGVTQSPTHLIKTRGQQVTLRCSSQSGHNTVSWYQQALGQGPQFIFQYYREEENGRGNFPPRFSGLQFPNYSSELNVNALELDDSALYLCASSSGQLQETQYFGPGTRLLVL.